This entry lists 19 T cell receptor beta chains sequenced from one sample in a study of cytomegalovirus exposure and HLA in healthy donors. It was with 60 Vbeta and 13 Jbeta primers that the PCR ran. TCRdb keeps only in-frame clones here, not all; method: immunoSEQ multiplex PCR. This sample has approximately 85,000 clones, with about four fifths found just once. The material sequenced was PBMCs. The receptor source for this set is a middle-aged man in good health and CMV-seropositive.

As for this clone: This CDR3 is also generated by other DNA sequences in the sample. The V and J genes are TRBV11-2 and TRBJ1-2, with D hard to call. This CDR3 contains 13 residues. Trimming pared 1 base from V and 2 bases from J, leaving 5 bases between. The germline CDR1 and CDR2 sequences are SGHAT and FQNNGV. CDR3 nucleotides: TGTGCCAGCAGCTTAGGTCAGAACTATGGCTACACCTTC. As protein: CASSLGQNYGYTF. Combining the CDR3 with reference TRBV11-2 and TRBJ1-2 gives the whole variable domain EAGVAQSPRYKIIEKRQSVAFWCNPISGHATLYWYQQILGQGPKLLIQFQNNGVVDDSQLPKDRFSAERLKGVDSTLKIQPAKLEDSAVYLCASSLGQNYGYTFGSGTRLTVV.

This clone has only a few counts. The genes are TRBV7-3 and TRBJ1-1; possibly TRBD1 for D (5 bases). The germline V and J ends were trimmed by 5 bases and 0 bases, with 16 bases remaining between them. CDR1 is SGHTA, CDR2 FQGTGA, per germline. This CDR3 contains 16 residues. CDR3 nucleotide sequence: TGTGCCAGCAGCCTAGAGGCAGGGTGGCTGAACACTGAAGCTTTCTTT. It is translated as CASSLEAGWLNTEAFF.

This chain links TRBV5-5 with TRBJ1-2; tentatively, D is TRBD1 (6 bases). The CDR3 has 15 residues. CDR1 and CDR2 (germline): SGHKS, YYEKEE (reference sequence). V was shortened by 7 bases and J by 4 bases, with 20 bases between the two germline ends. The CDR3 region is CASSPTPDSRYGYTF. DNA of the CDR3: TGTGCCAGCTCCCCGACCCCGGACAGCCGCTATGGCTACACCTTC.

J is TRBJ2-5 and V is TRBV7-9; D unresolved. Trimming removed 3 bases at V and 4 bases at J, with 12 bases between. CDR1 and CDR2 from the germline V gene are SEHNR and FQNEAQ (reference sequence). The CDR3 length is 14 residues. This CDR3 reads CASSFLSSRETQYF. DNA of the CDR3: TGTGCCAGCAGCTTTCTGTCTAGTCGAGAGACCCAGTACTTC. Together with reference TRBV7-9 and TRBJ2-5, the CDR3 gives the full variable domain: DTGVSQNPRHKITKRGQNVTFRCDPISEHNRLYWYRQTLGQGPEFLTYFQNEAQLEKSRLLSDRFSAERPKGSFSTLEIQRTEQGDSAMYLCASSFLSSRETQYFGPGTRLLVL.

CDR3 in DNA: TGTGCCAGCAGCTCAATGGGACAGGGCGGTCTTTCAGCTTTCTTT. Protein product: CASSSMGQGGLSAFF. The chain uses TRBV5-6 and TRBJ1-1; 9 nucleotides match TRBD1. The CDR3 has 15 amino acids. The V and J ends lost 3 bases and 10 bases, in that order; junction bases with no gene match: 13. Germline V gene lookup returns CDR1 SGHDT and CDR2 YYEEEE.

V gene TRBV7-2 combines with J gene TRBJ1-5; unclear D gene. From germline, CDR1 is SGHTA and CDR2 FQGNSA. There are 12 residues in the CDR3. Trimming pared 4 bases from V and 3 bases from J, leaving 4 bases between. Here the CDR3 DNA reads TGTGCCAGCAGCTCTCTCAATCAGCCCCAGCATTTT. Protein: CASSSLNQPQHF.

As to this clone: Likely a read error: the CDR3 ends without its conserved phenylalanine or tryptophan. The rearrangement uses TRBV5-1 and TRBJ2-2; 8 bases fit TRBD2. Germline CDR1 and CDR2: SGHRS and YFSETQ. This CDR3 region has 16 residues. V was pared by 5 bases and J by 1 base, with 7 bases of the junction left unmatched. The CDR3 spells CASRSAGGGNTGELFS. In DNA form, the CDR3 reads TGCGCCAGCAGGAGCGCGGGAGGCGGGAACACCGGGGAGCTGTTTTCT.

The V call is TRBV6-5, the J call TRBJ2-5; 9 nucleotides line up with TRBD2. V shed 6 bases and J 6 bases; nucleotides not matched to a gene: 11. CDR3 length: 15 residues. In germline, CDR1 is MNHEY, CDR2 SVGAGI. CDR3 in amino acids: CASRDWREGQQTQYF. DNA for the CDR3: TGTGCCAGCAGGGACTGGCGGGAGGGCCAGCAGACCCAGTACTTC.

The chain uses TRBV7-9 and TRBJ2-1; the match to TRBD2 covers 7 bases. V lost 5 bases and J lost 12; bases outside the gene matches: 7. The CDR3 covers 12 residues. CDR1 is SEHNR, CDR2 FQNEAQ, per germline (reference sequence). In DNA, the CDR3 is TGTGCCAGCAGCCCTCTTGGGACTATGCAGTTCTTC. It yields the protein CASSPLGTMQFF.

This sequence joins TRBV19 and TRBJ2-7; D is perhaps TRBD1 (5 bases). Germline values: CDR1 LNHDA, CDR2 SQIVND (reference sequence). The CDR3 has 12 amino acids. The V and J ends lost 3 bases and 3 bases respectively, with 6 bases between them. The CDR3 here is CASSIQGYEQYF. The CDR3 nucleotides read TGTGCCAGTAGTATCCAGGGCTACGAGCAGTACTTC. Variable domain in full (rest from reference TRBV19 and TRBJ2-7): DGGITQSPKYLFRKEGQNVTLSCEQNLNHDAMYWYRQDPGQGLRLIYYSQIVNDFQKGDIAEGYSVSREKKESFPLTVTSAQKNPTAFYLCASSIQGYEQYFGPGTRLTVT.

This chain links TRBV6-5 with TRBJ1-3; D is ambiguous. V was shortened by 2 bases and J by 3 bases, with 11 bases between the two germline ends. The CDR3 is 15 amino acids. CDR1 is MNHEY, CDR2 SVGAGI, per germline. The CDR3 nucleotides are TGTGCCAGCAGTTACGGGGAGGGCCGTGGAAACACCATATATTTT. Residues: CASSYGEGRGNTIYF.

The chain carries TRBV9 and TRBJ2-7, with 11 bases fitting TRBD2. Germline V gives CDR1 SGDLS, CDR2 YYNGEE. The CDR3 is 15 residues long. Trimming at V came to 4 bases and at J to 5 bases, leaving 8 bases not matched to a gene. The CDR3 DNA follows: TGTGCCAGCAGCCGACTAGCGGGACTTAACCACGAGCAGTACTTC. It specifies CASSRLAGLNHEQYF. Together with reference TRBV9 and TRBJ2-7, the CDR3 gives the full variable domain: DSGVTQTPKHLITATGQRVTLRCSPRSGDLSVYWYQQSLDQGLQFLIQYYNGEERAKGNILERFSAQQFPDLHSELNLSSLELGDSALYFCASSRLAGLNHEQYFGPGTRLTVT.

The chain recombines TRBV7-3 with TRBJ1-2; D is perhaps TRBD1 (6 bases). CDR1 SGHTA and CDR2 FQGTGA come from the germline V gene. V was pared by 8 bases and J by 0 bases, with 16 bases between. The CDR3 runs 15 residues. CDR3 nucleotides: TGTGCCAGCCTCGCGGGGGGCAGTTCTAACTATGGCTACACCTTC. Translating it yields CASLAGGSSNYGYTF.

This chain uses TRBV6-4 with TRBJ1-1; no definite D call. Trimming took 3 bases from V and 5 from J, leaving 10 bases between them. Germline V lookup: CDR1 MRHNA, CDR2 SNTAGT. The CDR3 contains 13 residues. CDR3 DNA: TGTGCCAGCAGTGAACTAGATGGGACTGAAGCTTTCTTT. Amino acid sequence: CASSELDGTEAFF.

The chain carries TRBV2 and TRBJ2-3, with 7 bases that match TRBD2. CDR3 length: 13 residues. The ends lost 11 bases at V and 5 bases at J; junction bases unmatched: 10. Germline CDR1 is SNHLY and CDR2 is FYNNEI. As DNA, the CDR3 is TGTGCCTTTCTAGCGGATAGTCAAGATACGCAGTATTTT. This gives the protein CAFLADSQDTQYF.

The chain links TRBV11-3 to TRBJ2-2; 11 bases align to TRBD2. CDR1 and CDR2 from the germline V gene are SGHNT and YENEEA. The CDR3 loop spans 16 amino acids. V was pared by 5 bases and J by 3 bases, with 5 bases of the junction left unmatched. The CDR3 DNA reads TGTGCCAGCAGCCCCATGGGACTAGCGGACACCGGGGAGCTGTTTTTT. Its translation: CASSPMGLADTGELFF.

The chain couples TRBV5-5 to TRBJ2-3; D ambiguous. Germline CDR1 reads SGHKS; CDR2 reads YYEKEE (reference sequence). Trimming pared 3 bases from V and 2 bases from J, leaving 10 bases between. The CDR3 consists of 14 residues. Written as DNA, the CDR3 is TGTGCCAGCAGCTCTATCTATTTCACAGATACGCAGTATTTT. Its protein product is CASSSIYFTDTQYF.

The genes are TRBV6-1 and TRBJ1-4; TRBD1 might be the D (5 bases). The germline CDR1 and CDR2 sequences are MNHNS and SASEGT. The V end lost 6 bases, the J end lost 4 bases, and 15 bases lay between the germline ends. This CDR3 comprises 15 residues. The DNA of the CDR3 is TGTGCCAGCAGGGCAGGGTCTGGAAGTAATGAAAAACTGTTTTTT. This gives the protein CASRAGSGSNEKLFF.

The chain carries TRBV27 and TRBJ2-2, with D tentatively TRBD1 (5 bases). Trimming left V 8 bases short and J 5 bases short, with 15 bases between. The CDR3 loop spans 14 amino acids. From germline, CDR1 is MNHEY and CDR2 SMNVEV (reference sequence). The DNA of the CDR3 is TGTGCCAGCGGTTCAGGGTATGAAACCGGGGAGCTGTTTTTT. Amino acids: CASGSGYETGELFF.